This TCR beta chain derives from a study of blood T cells in healthy people across ages. This clonotype has just a few counts. Then a second PCR, running roughly 7 to 11 cycles, was carried out with a sample-barcoded 5' primer and a J-beta primer mix. TCRdb re-called the 5' RACE reads with MiXCR, one entry per CDR3 protein. Here the sample spans hundreds of thousands of distinct CDR3 sequences, approximately 22% being singletons. The CDR3 loop spans 16 amino acids. The V and J ends lost 3 bases and 4 bases, in that order; junction bases with no gene match: 5. From germline, CDR1 is MNHNS and CDR2 SASEGT.

The TCR sequence derives from a man aged 70 or older in good health. This chain uses TRBV6-1 with TRBJ2-1; 11 bases map to TRBD2. What was sequenced was blood. CDR3 DNA sequence: TGTGCCAGCAGTGAGGCTAGCGGGGGGCAATACAATGAGCAGTTCTTC. Its protein product is CASSEASGGQYNEQFF.